These T cell receptor beta chains were read from a single sample in a study of cytomegalovirus exposure and HLA in healthy donors. The protocol was immunoSEQ multiplex PCR, while the TCRdb copy is restricted to in-frame clones and leaves out a portion. The data show about 90,000 clones, with roughly 83% seen just once and roughly 12% held by the top ten. Sequencing was carried out using PBMCs. The origin of the receptors is a woman in her late teens or twenties in good health and CMV-seropositive. CDR3s include the opening cysteine and the closing phenylalanine or tryptophan. The order of the fields is clone size, J gene, V gene, D gene, CDR3 DNA, CDR3 protein. A D gene is named only where the DNA matches it firmly. The listing skips clone size in some rows; elsewhere it reads once, few, many or a size class.

>-|TRBJ1-2|TRBV27|-
TGTGCCAGCAGTTTGAACAGGGCCTATGGCTACACCTTC
CASSLNRAYGYTF
>-|TRBJ2-7|TRBV27|TRBD1
TGTGCCAGCAGTATAGGGACAGGGCCCGAGCAGTACTTC
CASSIGTGPEQYF
>-|TRBJ1-4|TRBV5-6|-
TGTGCCAGCAGCCGGGATGCGGGAAAACTGTTTTTT
CASSRDAGKLFF
>-|TRBJ1-1|TRBV5-1|-
TGCGCCAGCAGCATGACAGGCTTTTTTAACACTGAAGCTTTCTTT
CASSMTGFFNTEAFF
>-|TRBJ2-1|TRBV27|TRBD1
TGTGCCAGCAGTTTATTGAAGGGGGCTGAAAATGAGCAGTTCTTC
CASSLLKGAENEQFF
>-|TRBJ1-5|TRBV30|TRBD1
TGTGCCTGGAGCCCGGGACAGGGGAACAATCAGCCCCAGCATTTT
CAWSPGQGNNQPQHF
>few|TRBJ1-2|TRBV4-1|TRBD1
TGCGCCAGCAGCCAAACGGGACAGGGTAGAGGCTACACCTTC
CASSQTGQGRGYTF
>once|TRBJ2-1|TRBV5-1|TRBD1
TGCGCCAGCACCTTGACAGGGGAATCCTACAATGAGCAGTTCTTC
CASTLTGESYNEQFF
>-|TRBJ2-3|TRBV10-2|-
TGCGCCAGCAGTGTCTCAGGGGGGACAGATACGCAGTATTTT
CASSVSGGTDTQYF
>-|TRBJ2-7|TRBV2|TRBD1
TGTGCCAGCAGCTATGATCCGACAGGGCCCGGGCTGAACTTC
CASSYDPTGPGLNF
>-|TRBJ1-1|TRBV5-1|TRBD1
TGCGCCAGCAGCCCCGACGGGACAGCGAACACTGAAGCTTTCTTT
CASSPDGTANTEAFF
>-|TRBJ1-5|TRBV6-1|-
TGTGCCAGCAGTGAAGCTGGACTACTCTGGCAGCCCCAGCATTTT
CASSEAGLLWQPQHF
>-|TRBJ2-7|TRBV6-6|-
TGTGCCAGCAGTTACTCGTCAAGCTACTACGAGCAGTACTTC
CASSYSSSYYEQYF
>-|TRBJ1-2|TRBV7-8|TRBD1
TGTGCCAGCAGCGCATACCTAGGGACAGGTCCCTATGGCTACACCTTC
CASSAYLGTGPYGYTF
>-|TRBJ2-6|TRBV28|TRBD1
TGTGCCAGCAGTTTGGGGGACAGGGGCTCTGGGGCCAACGTCCTGACTTTC
CASSLGDRGSGANVLTF
>-|TRBJ2-5|TRBV28|-
TGTGCCAGCAGTTTGCTACCCAAAGAGACCCAGTACTTC
CASSLLPKETQYF
>-|TRBJ1-2|TRBV19|TRBD1
TGTGCCAGTAGTACAACAGGGGACTATGGCTACACCTTC
CASSTTGDYGYTF
>-|TRBJ1-2|TRBV6-5|TRBD1
TGTGCCAGCAGTTACTCCGACAGGGATTCGCTCTTC
CASSYSDRDSLF
>few|TRBJ2-5|TRBV5-1|TRBD2
TGCGCCAGCAGCCCTCAGGCGGGGGTACAAGAGACCCAGTACTTC
CASSPQAGVQETQYF
>once|TRBJ2-7|TRBV27|-
TGTGCCAGCAGTTTATTGTCGGGGAGCTCCTACGAGCAGTACTTC
CASSLLSGSSYEQYF
>-|TRBJ2-3|TRBV7-2|-
TGTGCCAGCAGCTTGCAGCGGAGCACAGATACGCAGTATTTT
CASSLQRSTDTQYF
>-|TRBJ1-5|TRBV19|TRBD1
TGTGCCAGTAGTAGGGAGACAGGGGAGGATTGGCAGCCCCAGCATTTT
CASSRETGEDWQPQHF
>-|TRBJ2-7|TRBV6-5|-
TGTGCCAGCAGGATGGGACGCGGGGACTCCTACGAGCAGTACTTC
CASRMGRGDSYEQYF
>-|TRBJ2-1|TRBV6-1|TRBD1
TGTGCCGGATCGACGGGACAGAATTACAATGAGCAGTTCTTC
CAGSTGQNYNEQFF
>-|TRBJ2-3|TRBV4-3|TRBD1
TGCGCCAGCAGCCAAGATACGGGACAGGGGACAGATACGCAGTATTTT
CASSQDTGQGTDTQYF
>few|TRBJ1-6|TRBV10-1|-
TGCGCCACCACCTTTTTCCGGAGATCAAGCTCCTATAATTCACCCCTCCACTTT
CATTFFRRSSSYNSPLHF
>-|TRBJ1-2|TRBV6-1|-
TGTGCCAGCAGTGACAGGAACTATGGCTACACCTTC
CASSDRNYGYTF
>-|TRBJ1-1|TRBV13|-
TGTGCCAGCACCCCAGGGACTATGAACACTGAAGCTTTCTTT
CASTPGTMNTEAFF
>-|TRBJ2-2|TRBV30|TRBD2
TGTGCCTGGAGATGGGGACTAGCGGGGGGGGAAAACACCGGGGAGCTGTTTTTT
CAWRWGLAGGENTGELFF
>once|TRBJ2-5|TRBV19|-
TGTGCCAGACGTATTTGTCCCAACTCAAACTTC
CARRICPNSNF
>once|TRBJ1-2|TRBV9|-
TGTGCCAGCAGCGTAGACCCCGGGGCTAACTATGGCTACACCTTC
CASSVDPGANYGYTF
>few|TRBJ2-7|TRBV28|-
TGTGCCAGCAGTGCCAAAAGACAGAGCTACGAGCAGTACTTC
CASSAKRQSYEQYF
>-|TRBJ1-1|TRBV4-1|TRBD1
TGCGCCAGCAGCCGGAGGCGACAGGGGAACACTGAAGCTTTCTTT
CASSRRRQGNTEAFF
>-|TRBJ1-1|TRBV29-1|-
TGCAGCGTACCGCGTGGGGGCTCTGACACTGAAGCTTTCTTT
CSVPRGGSDTEAFF
>-|TRBJ1-4|TRBV27|-
TGTGCCAGCAGTCTTCGGACAGACCTAAATGAAAAACTGTTTTTT
CASSLRTDLNEKLFF
>-|TRBJ1-1|TRBV19|-
TGTGCCAGTAGTATCGAGGGTACGAACACTGAAGCTTTCTTT
CASSIEGTNTEAFF
>-|TRBJ2-5|TRBV9|TRBD2
TGTGCCAGCAGCGTAGCTAGCGGGGGATACCAAGAGACCCAGTACTTC
CASSVASGGYQETQYF
>-|TRBJ1-1|TRBV4-1|-
TGCGCCAGCAGCCTCCGGGGCAGGGGCGGCACTGAAGCTTTCTTT
CASSLRGRGGTEAFF
>few|TRBJ2-7|TRBV7-2|TRBD1
TGTGCCAGCAGCATCCACAGGGGTTACTACGAGCAGTACTTC
CASSIHRGYYEQYF
>-|TRBJ2-7|TRBV7-2|TRBD1
TGTGCCAGCAGCGGACCATCCAGGGGGCGAGTCCCCTACGAGCAGTACTTC
CASSGPSRGRVPYEQYF
>-|TRBJ1-2|TRBV6-4|-
TGTGCCAGCAGTGACTCGAGCGGCCCGGGGTCCTATGGCTACACCTTC
CASSDSSGPGSYGYTF
>-|TRBJ1-1|TRBV4-3|TRBD1
TGCGCCAGCAGCCAATTGACAGGGGGAACTACTGAAGCTTTCTTT
CASSQLTGGTTEAFF
>-|TRBJ2-3|TRBV5-6|-
TGTGCCAGCAGCCTTGCGATGACAGATACGCAGTATTTT
CASSLAMTDTQYF
>-|TRBJ1-1|TRBV7-9|-
TGTGCCAGTCGACCCGCGGGGGTATACACTGAAGCTTTCTTT
CASRPAGVYTEAFF
>-|TRBJ1-5|TRBV19|-
TGTGCCAGTAGTCCCCATCTTGGGGGGGGGAGGCAGCCCCAGCATTTT
CASSPHLGGGRQPQHF